This T cell receptor (beta chain) was retrieved from a study of blood T cells in healthy people across ages. Study results and caveats: CMV status of donors was not determined, possibly confounding expanded clonotype changes.

To note about this clonotype: The antigen is not known.

V was pared by 2 bases and J by 7 bases, with 13 bases of the junction left unmatched. Per the germline V gene, CDR1 is DFQATT and CDR2 is SNEGSKA (reference sequence). This CDR3 region has 17 residues. A second PCR of 7 to 11 cycles used a sample-barcoded 5' primer and a J-beta primer mix. TCRdb ran MiXCR on the 5' RACE reads and lists one entry per CDR3 protein. This sample has 600,000 to 1,000,000 distinct CDR3 sequences; around a quarter occur once, and the top ten carry 3.7%. The same specimen was also included in a second study, on T cells of mothers and their children. That study adds: Healthy Caucasian mothers, a few in number, and their six children were the donors.

The sequence was obtained from a boy younger than 18 in good health. The sequenced material came from blood. The V call is TRBV20-1, the J call TRBJ2-1; 11 positions agree with TRBD2. The CDR3 region is CSARLPVAGGRWNEQFF. For the CDR3, the DNA is TGCAGTGCTAGACTACCTGTAGCGGGAGGGAGGTGGAATGAGCAGTTCTTC.